Following are 9 T cell receptor beta chains from one sample sequenced in a study of T cell repertoires in cytomegalovirus infection. Antigen specificity for these receptors is unknown. TCRdb called the reads again in MiXCR, with one record for every CDR3 protein. Of around 710,000 distinct CDR3 sequences listed, about 28% were seen once; the top ten hold over 10%. The source material was cultured CD8+ T cells from PBMCs, sampled from culture after CMV antigen stimulation. The receptor source for this set is a human donor in good health (CMV status not recorded). Some clones in this sample may be carry-over from other donors' samples.

In its sample, this clonotype was seen many times. This sequence joins TRBV7-6 and TRBJ2-1; the match to TRBD2 covers 10 bases. V lost 0 bases and J lost 4; bases outside the gene matches: 9. The germline V gene encodes CDR1 SGHVS and CDR2 FNYEAQ. The CDR3 is 18 amino acids. This CDR3 is CASSLAGWTSGTYNEQFF. Here the CDR3 DNA reads TGTGCCAGCAGCTTAGCGGGGTGGACTAGCGGAACATACAATGAGCAGTTCTTC.

The chain has TRBV29-1 and TRBJ2-1; 7 bases map to TRBD2. The germline V gene has CDR1 SQVTM and CDR2 ANQGSEA. V was clipped by 1 base and J by 3 bases; unmatched bases: 6. There are 15 residues in the CDR3. The CDR3 here is CSVEGSGVLYNEQFF. The CDR3 nucleotides read TGCAGCGTTGAAGGAAGCGGGGTCCTCTACAATGAGCAGTTCTTC.

The rearrangement uses TRBV6-2 or TRBV6-3 and TRBJ2-7; 7 bases align to TRBD1. Germline-derived CDR1 and CDR2 are MNHEY and SVGEGT. The CDR3 contains 15 residues. The ends lost 2 bases at V and 6 bases at J; junction bases unmatched: 10. The DNA for the CDR3 is TGTGCCAGCAGTTACCTGACAGGGCCGGCTGGCGAGCAGTACGTC. This translates into CASSYLTGPAGEQYV.

This chain uses TRBV27 with TRBJ1-6, with D maybe TRBD1 (6 bases). Trimming took off 5 bases at V and 14 bases at J, with 19 bases between the two ends. The V gene's germline CDR1 is MNHEY and CDR2 SMNVEV (reference sequence). There are 14 residues in the CDR3. This CDR3 reads CASSEAGDLRALHF. Here the CDR3 DNA reads TGTGCCAGCAGTGAGGCAGGGGACCTCAGAGCCCTCCACTTT.

This chain connects TRBV25-1 to TRBJ1-1; D ambiguous. From germline, CDR1 is MGHDK and CDR2 SYGVNS. There are 15 residues in the CDR3. Trimming took off 1 base at V and 0 bases at J, with 9 bases between the two ends. In DNA, the CDR3 is TGTGCCAGCAGTGAATGGGGAGCAATGAACACTGAAGCTTTCTTT. It codes for CASSEWGAMNTEAFF.

This clonotype was counted a few times. This chain uses TRBV5-6 with TRBJ2-7; D is unresolved. V was trimmed by 6 bases and J by 0 bases, leaving 13 bases between them. Germline CDR1 SGHDT, CDR2 YYEEEE. The CDR3 contains 14 residues. The CDR3 loop reads CASTMGRSSYEQYF. CDR3 DNA: TGTGCCAGCACTATGGGCAGGAGCTCCTACGAGCAGTACTTC.

The chain recombines TRBV27 with TRBJ2-3; no reliable D call. V was shortened by 8 bases and J by 1 base, with 7 bases between the two germline ends. This CDR3 comprises 12 residues. The germline V gene encodes CDR1 MNHEY and CDR2 SMNVEV (reference sequence). The DNA of the CDR3 is TGTGCCAGCCTTACGGGCACAGATACGCAGTATTTT. Protein product: CASLTGTDTQYF.

This clonotype was observed a handful of times. The V and J genes are TRBV7-6 and TRBJ2-2, with D possibly TRBD2 on 5 matching bases. Germline-derived CDR1 and CDR2 are SGHVS and FNYEAQ. This CDR3 contains 13 residues. With 6 bases removed from V and 7 bases from J, the gap between germline ends came to 12 bases. The CDR3 region has the DNA TGTGCCAGCAGACTAGGGTCCTACGGGGAGCTGTTTTTT. It specifies CASRLGSYGELFF.

This clonotype was observed a handful of times. The rearrangement uses TRBV7-9 and TRBJ1-2; D remains unclear. CDR1 and CDR2 from the germline V gene are SEHNR and FQNEAQ (reference sequence). Trimming took 3 bases from V and 2 from J, leaving 10 bases between them. This CDR3 comprises 14 residues. CDR3 bases: TGTGCCAGCAGCTTTGGCGAGGGCAACTATGGCTACACCTTC. Encoded protein: CASSFGEGNYGYTF.